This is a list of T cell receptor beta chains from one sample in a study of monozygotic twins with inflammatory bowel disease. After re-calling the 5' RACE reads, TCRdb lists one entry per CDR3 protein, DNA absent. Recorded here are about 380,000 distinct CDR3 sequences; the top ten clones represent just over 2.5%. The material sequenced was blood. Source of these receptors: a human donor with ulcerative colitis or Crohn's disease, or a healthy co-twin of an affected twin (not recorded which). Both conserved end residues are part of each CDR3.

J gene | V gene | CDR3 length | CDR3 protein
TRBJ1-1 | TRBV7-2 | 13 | CASSLTMNTEAFF
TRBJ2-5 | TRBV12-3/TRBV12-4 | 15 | CASSFRTGGLETQYF
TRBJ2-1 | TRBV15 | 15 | CATSRVGGPGNEQFF
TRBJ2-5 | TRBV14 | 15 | CASSPWTGEKETQYF
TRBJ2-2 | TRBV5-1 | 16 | CASGTDRSGVTGELFF
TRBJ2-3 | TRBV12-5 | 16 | CASGLGYGGATDTQYF
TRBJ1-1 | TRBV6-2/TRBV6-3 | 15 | CASDSAWGENTEAFF
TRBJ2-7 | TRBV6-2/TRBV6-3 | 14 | CASIGTGRSYEQYF
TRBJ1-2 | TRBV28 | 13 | CASSSESGIGYTF
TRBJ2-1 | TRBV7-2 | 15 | CASSSVGTVGDEQFF
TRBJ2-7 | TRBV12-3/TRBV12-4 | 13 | CASSRGTNYEQYF
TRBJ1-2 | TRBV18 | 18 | CASSPQRNPRQLLYGYTF
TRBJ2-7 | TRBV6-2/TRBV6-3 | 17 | CASSYLASVGSPYEQYF
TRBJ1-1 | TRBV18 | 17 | CASSPPVYGGPNTEAFF
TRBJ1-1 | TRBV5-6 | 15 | CASSFFGGRITEAFF
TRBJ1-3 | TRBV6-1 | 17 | CASSPGRSSFSGNTIYF
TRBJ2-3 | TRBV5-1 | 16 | CASSLSSGASTDTQYF
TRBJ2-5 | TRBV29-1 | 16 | CSVPGASGGAGETQYF
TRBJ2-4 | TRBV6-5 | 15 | CASSYSRETGAIQYF
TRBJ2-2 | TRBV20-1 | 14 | CGAPYRKITGELFF
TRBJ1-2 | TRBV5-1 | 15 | CASSGQALGFYGYTF
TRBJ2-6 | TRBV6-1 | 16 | CASSGTGLSGANVLTF
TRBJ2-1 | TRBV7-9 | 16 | CASSLITEPTGNEQFF
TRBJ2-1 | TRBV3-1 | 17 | CASSLRLRGGGDNEQFF
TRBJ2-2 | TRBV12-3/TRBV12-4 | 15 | CASRPGTKNTGELFF
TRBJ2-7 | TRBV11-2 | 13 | CASSLENTGKQYF
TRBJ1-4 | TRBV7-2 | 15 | CASSLAPGSYEKLFF
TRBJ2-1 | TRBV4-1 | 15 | CASSQVGTGKNEQFF
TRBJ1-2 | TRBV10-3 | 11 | CAIMVANGYTF
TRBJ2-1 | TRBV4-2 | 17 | CASSQAASGGTYNEQFF
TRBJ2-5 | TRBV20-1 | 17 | CSARDLLFRDPQETQYF
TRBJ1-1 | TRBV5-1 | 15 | CASSLAFRGLGEAFF
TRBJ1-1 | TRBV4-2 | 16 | CASSQSEGGTNTEAFF
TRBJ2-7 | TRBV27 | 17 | CASSLSGYRGGIYEQYF
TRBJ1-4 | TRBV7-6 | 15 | CASSPGQAVNEKLFF
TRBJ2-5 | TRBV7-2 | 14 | CASSLVANQETQYF
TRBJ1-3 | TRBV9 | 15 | CASSVAMGSGNTIYF
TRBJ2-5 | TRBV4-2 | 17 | CASSRSLDRDLRETQYF
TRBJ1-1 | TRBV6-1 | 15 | CASSDRTGRHTEAFF
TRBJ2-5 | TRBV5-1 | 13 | CASHTGTGETQYF
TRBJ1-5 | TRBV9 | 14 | CASSSDSSNQPQHF
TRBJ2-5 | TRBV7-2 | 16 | CASSLGTGGNRETQYF
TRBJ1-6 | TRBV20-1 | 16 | CSARAGQGANNSPLHF
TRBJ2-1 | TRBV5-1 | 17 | CASSSLAGGPSRNEQFF
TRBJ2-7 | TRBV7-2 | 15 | CASSTLGTGTYEQYF
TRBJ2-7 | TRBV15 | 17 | CATSREPRQGRSYEQYF
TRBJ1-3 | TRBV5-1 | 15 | CASSTSKGGGNTIYF
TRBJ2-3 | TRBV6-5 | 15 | CASSYDRGSTDTQYF
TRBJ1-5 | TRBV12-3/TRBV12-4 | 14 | CASRTTGDNQPQHF
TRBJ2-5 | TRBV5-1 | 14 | CASSLRDRQETQYF